This TCR beta chain was captured by sequencing in a study of T cell changes during pregnancy in multiple sclerosis. Method: immunoSEQ multiplex PCR; TCRdb's copy keeps in-frame clones and lacks some. The sample consists of 45,000 to 50,000 clones, 80% to 95% of them appearing once. V gave up 7 bases and J gave up 5 bases, with 17 bases separating them. The germline V gene has CDR1 KGHSH and CDR2 LQKENI. The CDR3 is 15 residues long. The chain uses TRBV18 and TRBJ2-2; tentatively, D is TRBD1 (6 bases). The sample in question was peripheral blood, obtained in the third trimester of pregnancy. The sequence derives from a female donor with multiple sclerosis, enrolled in a pregnancy study. CDR3 coding DNA: TGTGCCAGCTGTTCCAGACAGGAATTTACCGGGGAGCTGTTTTTT. It codes for CASCSRQEFTGELFF.